The rows below give T cell receptor beta chains drawn from one sample of a study of CD8+ T cells in alopecia areata. The method was immunoSEQ multiplex PCR; TCRdb's version includes in-frame clones alone and lacks a portion of them. The table shows under 65,000 clones, with roughly 45% occurring only once. The source material was NKG2D-low CD8+ T cells sorted from blood. These receptors all come from a human donor with alopecia areata. Both conserved end residues are part of each CDR3. Fields, in order: V gene, clone size, D gene, J gene, CDR3 DNA, CDR3 protein. D genes are given only for firm matches. The size entry is marked missing in some rows and otherwise reads once, few, many or a size class.

V gene: TRBV27
clone size: -
D gene: -
J gene: TRBJ2-7
CDR3 DNA: TGTGCCAGCAGTTTGGCAGAAAGCTCCTACGAGCAGTACTTC
CDR3 protein: CASSLAESSYEQYF

V gene: TRBV7-6
clone size: -
D gene: -
J gene: TRBJ1-1
CDR3 DNA: TGTGCCAGCAGCCCCGTGGTTGGGAACACTGAAGCTTTCTTT
CDR3 protein: CASSPVVGNTEAFF

V gene: TRBV30
clone size: -
D gene: TRBD1
J gene: TRBJ1-2
CDR3 DNA: TGTGCCTGGGGGCGTGACAGGGTAAAAGGCTACACCTTC
CDR3 protein: CAWGRDRVKGYTF

V gene: TRBV4-3
clone size: -
D gene: TRBD1
J gene: TRBJ2-4
CDR3 DNA: TGCGCCAGCAGCCAAGGGCCGGGACAGGGTAACATTCAGTACTTC
CDR3 protein: CASSQGPGQGNIQYF

V gene: TRBV7-9
clone size: -
D gene: TRBD1
J gene: TRBJ1-5
CDR3 DNA: TGTGCCAGCAGCTCGGGACAGGGGGATTCAGGCAATCAGCCCCAGCATTTT
CDR3 protein: CASSSGQGDSGNQPQHF

V gene: TRBV4-3
clone size: -
D gene: TRBD2
J gene: TRBJ2-2
CDR3 DNA: TGCGCCAGCAGCCAAGAGACTAGCGGGAACACCGGGGAGCTGTTTTTT
CDR3 protein: CASSQETSGNTGELFF

V gene: TRBV5-1
clone size: once
D gene: -
J gene: TRBJ2-7
CDR3 DNA: TGCGCCAGCAGCTGGGACGCTAGTGCCCACGAGCAGTACTTC
CDR3 protein: CASSWDASAHEQYF

V gene: TRBV11-2
clone size: few
D gene: -
J gene: TRBJ2-4
CDR3 DNA: TGTGCCAGCAGCTTAAGCCAGTTAGCCAAAAACATTCAGTACTTC
CDR3 protein: CASSLSQLAKNIQYF

V gene: TRBV2
clone size: -
D gene: -
J gene: TRBJ1-2
CDR3 DNA: TGTGCCAGCAGCGGGACGCGGGGCTACACCTTC
CDR3 protein: CASSGTRGYTF

V gene: TRBV23-1
clone size: -
D gene: -
J gene: TRBJ1-5
CDR3 DNA: TGCGCCAGCAGTCATTGGGATGGGACCCAGCATTTT
CDR3 protein: CASSHWDGTQHF

V gene: TRBV29-1
clone size: -
D gene: -
J gene: TRBJ1-1
CDR3 DNA: TGCAGCGTTGGAGGAGGGGTTGAAGCTTTCTTT
CDR3 protein: CSVGGGVEAFF

V gene: TRBV7-2
clone size: -
D gene: -
J gene: TRBJ2-7
CDR3 DNA: TGTGCCAGCAGCTTAGAAGTCCCTAGCTCCTACGAGCAGTACTTC
CDR3 protein: CASSLEVPSSYEQYF

V gene: TRBV29-1
clone size: few
D gene: -
J gene: TRBJ1-1
CDR3 DNA: TGCGGGATGGGGGCACCCTTGAACACTGAAGCTTTCTTT
CDR3 protein: CGMGAPLNTEAFF

V gene: TRBV2
clone size: -
D gene: -
J gene: TRBJ2-3
CDR3 DNA: TGTGCCAGCGAGGGTGGACACGTAGATACGCAGTATTTT
CDR3 protein: CASEGGHVDTQYF

V gene: TRBV6-1
clone size: few
D gene: -
J gene: TRBJ2-1
CDR3 DNA: TGTGCCAGCAGTGACGGGAATGAGCAGTTCTTC
CDR3 protein: CASSDGNEQFF

V gene: TRBV14
clone size: few
D gene: -
J gene: TRBJ2-7
CDR3 DNA: TGTGCCAGCAGCCAATCCCCCGGAGTACCCTACGAGCAGTACTTC
CDR3 protein: CASSQSPGVPYEQYF

V gene: TRBV7-9
clone size: -
D gene: TRBD1
J gene: TRBJ1-2
CDR3 DNA: TGTGCCAGCAGCCTAGGACAGGGGAAAGACTATGGCTACACCTTC
CDR3 protein: CASSLGQGKDYGYTF

V gene: TRBV5-1
clone size: -
D gene: TRBD1
J gene: TRBJ1-6
CDR3 DNA: TGCGCCAGCAGCCGCGAACAGGGGTCCACGTCCTATAATTCACCCCTCCACTTT
CDR3 protein: CASSREQGSTSYNSPLHF

V gene: TRBV5-1
clone size: few
D gene: -
J gene: TRBJ2-5
CDR3 DNA: TGCGCCAGCAGCTTACTAGGTCTCCACGAGACCCAGTACTTC
CDR3 protein: CASSLLGLHETQYF

V gene: TRBV27
clone size: -
D gene: -
J gene: TRBJ1-5
CDR3 DNA: TGTGCCAGCGCCCCGCGGGGGGGCAATCAGCCCCAGCATTTT
CDR3 protein: CASAPRGGNQPQHF

V gene: TRBV29-1
clone size: -
D gene: -
J gene: TRBJ2-7
CDR3 DNA: TGCAGCGTTGGAAGCGGCGACAGCTCCTACGAGCAGTACTTC
CDR3 protein: CSVGSGDSSYEQYF

V gene: TRBV7-2
clone size: -
D gene: TRBD2
J gene: TRBJ2-1
CDR3 DNA: TGTGCCAGCAGCCCGGGACTAGCGGGAGGGTTCTTC
CDR3 protein: CASSPGLAGGFF

V gene: TRBV5-7
clone size: -
D gene: -
J gene: TRBJ2-4
CDR3 DNA: TGTGCCAGCAGCCCCAGCGGTTTAGCCAAAAACATTCAGTACTTC
CDR3 protein: CASSPSGLAKNIQYF

V gene: TRBV2
clone size: -
D gene: -
J gene: TRBJ1-2
CDR3 DNA: TGTGCCAGCAGAGCTGGACACCTCAACTATGGCTACACCTTC
CDR3 protein: CASRAGHLNYGYTF

V gene: TRBV18
clone size: -
D gene: TRBD1
J gene: TRBJ2-7
CDR3 DNA: TGTGCCAGCTCACCAGGGACAGGGAGGGACGAGCAGTACTTC
CDR3 protein: CASSPGTGRDEQYF

V gene: TRBV6-5
clone size: once
D gene: TRBD2
J gene: TRBJ2-7
CDR3 DNA: TGTGCCAGCAGTAGCACCGGGGGGGCGTTCCACGAGCAGTACTTC
CDR3 protein: CASSSTGGAFHEQYF

V gene: TRBV30
clone size: -
D gene: TRBD2
J gene: TRBJ2-7
CDR3 DNA: TGTGCCTGGAGTACCTCGGGGGGGGCTTTCGACGAGCAGTACTTC
CDR3 protein: CAWSTSGGAFDEQYF

V gene: TRBV27
clone size: -
D gene: -
J gene: TRBJ2-2
CDR3 DNA: TGTGCCAGCAGTTTGGGGTCGGGACTCAACACCGGGGAGCTGTTTTTT
CDR3 protein: CASSLGSGLNTGELFF

V gene: TRBV29-1
clone size: -
D gene: TRBD1
J gene: TRBJ2-7
CDR3 DNA: TGCAGCGCAACTGACAGGGCTTACGAGCAGTACTTC
CDR3 protein: CSATDRAYEQYF

V gene: TRBV10-3
clone size: few
D gene: TRBD1
J gene: TRBJ1-2
CDR3 DNA: TGTGCCATCAGTGAGTTCGGACAGGGGGACTATGGCTACACCTTC
CDR3 protein: CAISEFGQGDYGYTF

V gene: TRBV5-1
clone size: -
D gene: TRBD2
J gene: TRBJ2-2
CDR3 DNA: TGCGCCAGCAGCTTGGGGACTAGCGGGGCCCGTACGGAGCTGTTTTTT
CDR3 protein: CASSLGTSGARTELFF

V gene: TRBV27
clone size: -
D gene: -
J gene: TRBJ2-7
CDR3 DNA: TGTGCCAGCAGCTTCCAGGGGTCCCACGAGCAGTACTTC
CDR3 protein: CASSFQGSHEQYF

V gene: TRBV29-1
clone size: once
D gene: -
J gene: TRBJ2-2
CDR3 DNA: TGCAGCGGTCTAGAGACCGGGGAGCTGTTTTTT
CDR3 protein: CSGLETGELFF

V gene: TRBV30
clone size: -
D gene: -
J gene: TRBJ2-3
CDR3 DNA: TGTGCCTGGAGTTCCGTATACAGGGAGAAGCACGCAGATACGCAGTATTTT
CDR3 protein: CAWSSVYREKHADTQYF

V gene: TRBV20-1
clone size: -
D gene: -
J gene: TRBJ2-7
CDR3 DNA: TGCAGTGCGAGTGACAGGGAGCAGTACTTC
CDR3 protein: CSASDREQYF

V gene: TRBV28
clone size: -
D gene: TRBD2
J gene: TRBJ2-7
CDR3 DNA: TGTGCCAGCAGTTTGCGCCGGGCGGGGGGCTACGAGCAGTACTTC
CDR3 protein: CASSLRRAGGYEQYF

V gene: TRBV9
clone size: -
D gene: -
J gene: TRBJ2-4
CDR3 DNA: TGTGCCAGCAGCCCCCGGACAGCAGAAAACATTCAGTACTTC
CDR3 protein: CASSPRTAENIQYF

V gene: TRBV9
clone size: -
D gene: TRBD2
J gene: TRBJ2-1
CDR3 DNA: TGTGCCAGCAGCGTTCTTGTAGCGGGGGTTTACAATGAGCAGTTCTTC
CDR3 protein: CASSVLVAGVYNEQFF

V gene: TRBV28
clone size: -
D gene: -
J gene: TRBJ1-1
CDR3 DNA: TGTGCCAGCAGCTCCCGACAGGAAAACACTGAAGCTTTCTTT
CDR3 protein: CASSSRQENTEAFF

V gene: TRBV7-9
clone size: few
D gene: -
J gene: TRBJ2-7
CDR3 DNA: TGTGCCAGCAGCCCGGAGACACGCCCGGACGAGCAGTACTTC
CDR3 protein: CASSPETRPDEQYF

V gene: TRBV7-9
clone size: -
D gene: TRBD2
J gene: TRBJ2-5
CDR3 DNA: TGTGCCAGCAGCTCAAGTAGCGGGGGGTTACAAGAGACCCAGTACTTC
CDR3 protein: CASSSSSGGLQETQYF

V gene: TRBV29-1
clone size: few
D gene: TRBD1
J gene: TRBJ1-1
CDR3 DNA: TGCAGCGTTGTTCTTCCGGACAGGGTCTACACTGAAGCTTTCTTT
CDR3 protein: CSVVLPDRVYTEAFF

V gene: TRBV29-1
clone size: few
D gene: TRBD2
J gene: TRBJ2-7
CDR3 DNA: TGCAGCGCTTACCTCGGACTAGCGGGAGTCTACGAGCAGTACTTC
CDR3 protein: CSAYLGLAGVYEQYF

V gene: TRBV7-9
clone size: -
D gene: -
J gene: TRBJ2-5
CDR3 DNA: TGTGCCAGCAGCTTACTAGGAGAAGAGACCCAGTACTTC
CDR3 protein: CASSLLGEETQYF

V gene: TRBV4-1
clone size: -
D gene: -
J gene: TRBJ2-7
CDR3 DNA: TGCGCCAGCAGCTGGGGTCCCGCCCGCTACGAGCAGTACTTC
CDR3 protein: CASSWGPARYEQYF

V gene: TRBV7-2
clone size: few
D gene: TRBD2
J gene: TRBJ2-3
CDR3 DNA: TGTGCCAGCAGCTTAGGTACTAGCGGGGGGGTCGCAGATACGCAGTATTTT
CDR3 protein: CASSLGTSGGVADTQYF

V gene: TRBV7-6
clone size: few
D gene: TRBD2
J gene: TRBJ2-1
CDR3 DNA: TGTGCCAGCAGCTTCCTAGCGGGAGGGCAGTCCTACAATGAGCAGTTCTTC
CDR3 protein: CASSFLAGGQSYNEQFF

V gene: TRBV29-1
clone size: few
D gene: -
J gene: TRBJ2-7
CDR3 DNA: TGCAGCGTTTTGGGGCGGTACTCCTACGAGCAGTACTTC
CDR3 protein: CSVLGRYSYEQYF

V gene: TRBV29-1
clone size: -
D gene: TRBD1
J gene: TRBJ1-2
CDR3 DNA: TGCAGCGTTCTCCTGCCAGGGGGCTATGGCTACACCTTC
CDR3 protein: CSVLLPGGYGYTF

V gene: TRBV7-2
clone size: few
D gene: -
J gene: TRBJ1-1
CDR3 DNA: TGTGCCAGCAGCTTAGGGCCAGGTTTGAACACTGAAGCTTTCTTT
CDR3 protein: CASSLGPGLNTEAFF

V gene: TRBV6-5
clone size: -
D gene: TRBD2
J gene: TRBJ2-1
CDR3 DNA: TGTGCCAGCAGTTACTCTTGGACTAGCTATGAGCAGTTCTTC
CDR3 protein: CASSYSWTSYEQFF